This T cell receptor beta chain was found in a study of blood T cell repertoires in COVID-19. In the original analysis: Nucleated cell counts were estimated from reference gene primer amplification. TCRdb's table, derived via immunoSEQ multiplex PCR, lists solely in-frame clones and lacks some. V and J calls and clone size are copied from that table; D and trimming were computed from the DNA. The repertoire has approximately 220,000 clones, 83% of them found once; the top ten carry approximately 4.9%. Germline V gene lookup returns CDR1 SGHDN and CDR2 FVKESK. The CDR3 totals 13 residues. With 0 bases removed from V and 5 bases from J, the gap between germline ends came to 5 bases. Exposed participants encountered a COVID-19 case during the 2 weeks preceding study entry. Regarding this clone: This specimen includes other DNA sequences encoding the same CDR3.

This TCR came from a woman aged 45-59 years who had been exposed to COVID-19. Sequences were obtained from PBMCs or T cells enriched from blood (not recorded which). V and J are TRBV14 and TRBJ1-5; D is unclear. The chain's CDR3 is CASSQDRDQPQHF. The CDR3 DNA sequence: TGTGCCAGCAGCCAAGATCGGGATCAGCCCCAGCATTTT.